This entry concerns a single TCR beta chain. The sample holds a few counts of this clone. Its antigen target is currently unknown. One base away there is no much larger clone; base qualities are not given. Whole blood was collected in K2EDTA tubes by collaborating institutions according to the institutions' own protocols. For TCRbeta analysis, collaborator samples were shipped as frozen whole blood, as isolated PBMCs, or as DNA extracted from either sample type. The data derive from a study of blood T cell repertoires in COVID-19 (dated by TCRdb to the early 2020s). For the study in its entirety: Collaborator samples came from the United States, Italy and Spain and covered acute and convalescent phases of COVID-19. Subjects who had been exposed to COVID-19, were actively infected with it, or had recovered from it provided the deeply sampled blood TCRbeta repertoires that made up the dataset. The material from the prospective study consisted of cDNA or gDNA derived from T cells, B-cell-depleted T cells, or PBMCs. Nearly every sample came with metadata listing a de-identified subject ID, COVID-19 status, age in years and sex. HLA class I and class II types, where available, came from metadata supplied by the sample provider rather than from assay-based typing. The samples were drawn from the first 160 participants of the ongoing ImmuneRACE study and from 950 to 1,500 subjects provided by 6 global collaborators. The repertoires were released in a freely available public database intended as a resource for research on the immune response to SARS-CoV-2. General study outcomes and caveats: Clinical and demographic metadata were provided uncurated, with the amount varying by source and participant.

Deletion took 4 bases off V and 2 bases off J, with a span of 20 bases between the germline ends. From the cysteine up to the phenylalanine, the CDR3 has a length of 17 residues. The sequence is cut down to CDR3 DNA, 51 bases in frame from base 1. CDR1 and CDR2, per the germline V gene, are SGHTA and FQGTGA. TCRbeta CDR3 regions were amplified from genomic DNA by means of the immunoSEQ Assay, a bias-controlled multiplex PCR. The source study handled its data this way. Nucleated cell counts per sample were estimated from amplification of reference gene primers within the assay. Sequence reads were collapsed and filtered to measure the absolute abundance of every unique TCRbeta CDR3 rearrangement. For each sample, productive Simpson clonality was calculated as the square root of Simpson's diversity index across productive rearrangements. TCRdb's version of the immuneACCESS table is confined to in-frame rearrangements and falls short of the full clone set. An unresolved V gene accounts for under half of the shortfall where checked; the remainder is of unknown origin. From that table come the V and J calls and clone size; the DNA was used to work out D and trimming. The sample data list 270,000 or so clones, and 86% of these were observed just once. The top ten constitute about 8.6% of the sample.

This clonotype originated in a man aged 40-49 years with active or convalescent COVID-19. The sequence is built from TRBV7-3 and TRBJ1-1, with TRBD1 tentatively as D gene (6 bases match). The source material was peripheral blood. The sequenced DNA is TGTGCCAGCAGCTCCCTACAGGGTCGAGGAATAAACACTGAAGCTTTCTTT. Protein translation: CASSSLQGRGINTEAFF.